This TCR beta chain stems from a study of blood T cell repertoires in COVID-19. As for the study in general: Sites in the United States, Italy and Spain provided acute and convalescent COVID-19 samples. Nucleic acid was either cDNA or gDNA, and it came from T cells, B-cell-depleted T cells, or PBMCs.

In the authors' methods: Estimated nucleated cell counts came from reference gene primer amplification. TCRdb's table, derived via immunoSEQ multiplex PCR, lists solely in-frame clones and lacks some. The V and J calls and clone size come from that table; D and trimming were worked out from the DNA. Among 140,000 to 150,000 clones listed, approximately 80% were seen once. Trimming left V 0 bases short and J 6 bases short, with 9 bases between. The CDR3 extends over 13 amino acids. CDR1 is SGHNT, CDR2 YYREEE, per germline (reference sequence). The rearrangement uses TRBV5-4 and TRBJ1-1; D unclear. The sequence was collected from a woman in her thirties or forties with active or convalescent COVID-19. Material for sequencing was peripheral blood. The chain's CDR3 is CASSLGEVPEAFF. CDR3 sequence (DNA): TGTGCCAGCAGCTTGGGAGAGGTTCCTGAAGCTTTCTTT.